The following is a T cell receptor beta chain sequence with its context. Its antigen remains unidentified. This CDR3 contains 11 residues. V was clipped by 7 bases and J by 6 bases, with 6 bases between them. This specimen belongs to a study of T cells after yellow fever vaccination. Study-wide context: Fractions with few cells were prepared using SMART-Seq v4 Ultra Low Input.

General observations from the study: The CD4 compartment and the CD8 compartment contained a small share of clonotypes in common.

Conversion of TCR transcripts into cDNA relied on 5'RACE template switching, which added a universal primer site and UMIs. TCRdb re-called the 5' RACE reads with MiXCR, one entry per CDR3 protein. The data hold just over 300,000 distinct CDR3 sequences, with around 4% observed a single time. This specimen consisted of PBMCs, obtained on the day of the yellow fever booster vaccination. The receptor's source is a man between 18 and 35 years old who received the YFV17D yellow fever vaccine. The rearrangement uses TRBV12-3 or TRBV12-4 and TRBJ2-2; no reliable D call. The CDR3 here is CASKAAGELFF. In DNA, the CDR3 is TGTGCCAGCAAGGCGGCCGGGGAGCTGTTTTTT.